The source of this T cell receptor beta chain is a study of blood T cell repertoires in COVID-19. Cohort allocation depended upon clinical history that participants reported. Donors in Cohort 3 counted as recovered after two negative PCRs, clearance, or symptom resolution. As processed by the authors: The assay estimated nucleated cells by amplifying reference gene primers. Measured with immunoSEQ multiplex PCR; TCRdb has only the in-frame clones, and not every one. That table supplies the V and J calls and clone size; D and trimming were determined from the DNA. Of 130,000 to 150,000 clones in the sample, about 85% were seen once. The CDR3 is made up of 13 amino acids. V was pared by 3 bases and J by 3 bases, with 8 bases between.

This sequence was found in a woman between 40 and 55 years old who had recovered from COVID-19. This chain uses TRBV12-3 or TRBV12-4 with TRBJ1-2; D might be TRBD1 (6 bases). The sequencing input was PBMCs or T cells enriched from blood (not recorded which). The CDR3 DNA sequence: TGTGCCAGCAGTTTGGACAGAGACTATGGCTACACCTTC. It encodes CASSLDRDYGYTF.